One and the same sample provided the 6 T cell receptor beta chains below, sequenced in a study of blood T cell repertoires in COVID-19. Assay used: immunoSEQ multiplex PCR; TCRdb lists only in-frame clones, some missing. This table has around 260,000 clones, about 89% appearing once. The sequencing input was peripheral blood. These receptors were taken from a man aged 40-50 years who had recovered from COVID-19.

This sequence joins TRBV3-1 (or the pseudogene TRBV3-2) and TRBJ1-1; D unresolved. Trimming removed 1 base at V and 4 bases at J, with 13 bases between. In germline, CDR1 is LGHDT, CDR2 YNNKEL (reference sequence). This CDR3 spans 15 amino acids. CDR3 loop: CASSQGRAPGTEAFF. The CDR3 DNA is TGTGCCAGCAGCCAAGGGAGGGCCCCGGGCACTGAAGCTTTCTTT.

This clone was found once. The chain uses TRBV11-2 and TRBJ2-2, with D uncertain. CDR1 and CDR2 (germline): SGHAT, FQNNGV. V lost 5 bases to trimming and J lost 4 bases, with 14 bases between them. The CDR3 length is 15 residues. The chain's CDR3 is CASSPYRVSTGELFF. In nucleotides, the CDR3 is TGTGCCAGCAGCCCATACAGAGTATCCACCGGGGAGCTGTTTTTT.

The J gene is TRBJ2-2, the V gene TRBV2, with 7 bases identical to TRBD2. CDR1 SNHLY and CDR2 FYNNEI come from the germline V gene. This CDR3 spans 16 amino acids. Trimming cost V 5 bases and J 5 bases; bases outside gene matches: 11. In DNA, the CDR3 is TGTGCCAGCAGTTTTCTAGCGGCACTAGCAACCGGGGAGCTGTTTTTT. This codes for CASSFLAALATGELFF.

The chain joins TRBV11-2 to TRBJ2-1; 10 nucleotides align to TRBD2. CDR1 and CDR2 from the germline V gene are SGHAT and FQNNGV. The CDR3 spans 17 residues. Trimming at V came to 1 base and at J to 8 bases, leaving 11 bases not matched to a gene. Here the CDR3 DNA reads TGTGCCAGCAGCTTAGTGGCTAGCGGGAGCTTTCGTGATGAGCAGTTCTTC. This translates into CASSLVASGSFRDEQFF.

Here the CDR3 reads CASSLRGRGSGGRISYEQYF. CDR3 in DNA: TGTGCCAGCAGTTTAAGGGGGCGGGGTAGCGGGGGCCGAATTTCCTACGAGCAGTACTTC. This chain links TRBV27 with TRBJ2-7; 9 bases match TRBD2. This CDR3 has 20 amino acids. Germline values: CDR1 MNHEY, CDR2 SMNVEV (reference sequence). Losses at the gene ends were 2 bases for V and 1 base for J; bases not matched to a gene: 18.

The chain links TRBV27 to TRBJ2-2; 8 nucleotides align to TRBD1. The CDR3 totals 14 residues. Germline loops: CDR1 MNHEY, CDR2 SMNVEV (reference sequence). The trim removed 2 bases at V and 5 bases at J, leaving 1 base unmatched. The DNA of the CDR3 is TGTGCCAGCAGTTTAGGACAGGGTACCGGGGAGCTGTTTTTT. Translated: CASSLGQGTGELFF.